This T cell receptor beta chain was recovered during a study of blood T cell repertoires in COVID-19. Across the whole study: Acute-phase and convalescent COVID-19 samples originated in the United States, Italy and Spain. PBMCs, B-cell-depleted T cells, or T cells were the source of the cDNA or gDNA that made up the material.

In the source study's methods: Scientists estimated how many nucleated cells there were by amplifying reference gene primers. The method was immunoSEQ multiplex PCR; TCRdb's version includes in-frame clones alone and lacks a portion of them. V and J calls and clone size follow that table, whereas D and trimming were derived from the DNA. The sample contains 270,000 or so clones, approximately 87% of which appear only once. The Seattle site enrolled patients during active infection and followed them longitudinally. The germline gives CDR1 SGHRS, CDR2 YFSETQ. The CDR3 extends over 22 amino acids. V shed 4 bases, J shed 0 bases, and the junction held 17 bases outside the gene matches.

The source material was peripheral blood. V and J are TRBV5-1 and TRBJ2-2; 14 nucleotides line up with TRBD2. The TCR was taken from a woman in her twenties or thirties with COVID-19, enrolled during active disease. This CDR3 reads CASSVRPGLAGDKTANTGELFF. The CDR3 DNA sequence: TGCGCCAGCAGCGTGAGACCGGGACTAGCGGGGGATAAGACCGCGAACACCGGGGAGCTGTTTTTT.